One sample yielded the 23 T cell receptor beta chains listed below, sequenced in a study of T cells in Graves' hyperthyroidism and ophthalmopathy (dated by TCRdb to between 2018 and 2021). Library preparation was by multiplex PCR. This sample was sequenced with an Illumina HiSeq 2000. The TCR beta CDR3 regions were amplified from the RNA transcripts. The TCR CDR3 was subjected to a first round of RT-PCR using the HTBI primer set and the Qiagen OneStep RT-PCR kit. TCRdb redid the processing of the public reads, applying fastp at Q25 and MiXCR, and retained in-frame beta chains. Every distinct CDR3 protein forms one entry, paired with its most common genes and DNA. The sample table shows some 620,000 distinct CDR3 sequences, and about a sixth are seen once. Clones ranked in the top ten supply 3% to 4% of the sample. Source material: blood. The receptors were gathered from a woman in her thirties with Graves' hyperthyroidism.

This clonotype occurred a few times. V usage is TRBV5-1 and J usage is TRBJ2-3; TRBD1 might be the D (6 bases). This CDR3 comprises 15 residues. V lost 0 bases, J lost 2 bases, and 10 bases lay in between. The germline V gene has CDR1 SGHRS and CDR2 YFSETQ. The CDR3 DNA is TGCGCCAGCAGCTTGGGACAGGCCCACACAGATACGCAGTATTTT. This sequence encodes CASSLGQAHTDTQYF.

The chain employs TRBV30 and TRBJ1-4; D perhaps matches TRBD1 (6 bases). This CDR3 is 14 amino acids long. Germline values: CDR1 GTSNPN, CDR2 SVGIG (reference sequence). Trimming cost V 5 bases and J 7 bases, with 17 bases left between them. CDR3 residues: CAWRNPGQGEKLFF. CDR3 nucleotides: TGTGCCTGGCGTAATCCGGGACAAGGTGAAAAACTGTTTTTT.

This clonotype was observed at least ten times. The chain has TRBV27 and TRBJ2-2; a possible D gene is TRBD2 (5 bases). Trimming removed 3 bases from V and 0 bases from J, with 17 bases in between. In germline, CDR1 is MNHEY, CDR2 SMNVEV (reference sequence). The CDR3 is 18 residues long. CDR3 amino acids: CASSLDAPRRSNTGELFF. In DNA, the CDR3 is TGTGCCAGCAGTTTGGACGCCCCAAGGAGGTCGAACACCGGGGAGCTGTTTTTT.

This clonotype was found many times. The rearrangement links TRBV3-1 to TRBJ2-7, with 11 bases fitting TRBD2. This CDR3 spans 13 amino acids. The V gene's germline CDR1 is LGHDT and CDR2 YNNKEL (reference sequence). The V and J ends lost 10 bases and 7 bases, in that order; junction bases with no gene match: 9. The CDR3 DNA reads TGTGCCACCGGGACTAGCGGTTTGGGGGAGCAGTACTTC. Protein: CATGTSGLGEQYF.

This chain connects TRBV28 to TRBJ2-3; 9 bases are shared with TRBD2. This CDR3 region has 15 residues. Germline trimming cut 7 bases from V and 5 bases from J; bases unmatched to any gene: 10. Per germline, CDR1 MDHEN and CDR2 SYDVKM. The CDR3 coding sequence is TGTGCCAGCAACGCCGGCGGGAGGGCCGTAGATACGCAGTATTTT. Translation gives CASNAGGRAVDTQYF.

This clonotype was seen ten or more times. V is TRBV6-1 and J is TRBJ2-1; 11 bases match TRBD1. Germline V gene sequence: CDR1 MNHNS, CDR2 SASEGT. The length of the CDR3 is 15 residues. With 5 bases clipped from V and 6 bases from J, the junction kept 6 bases outside the gene matches. CDR3 in amino acids: CASSIGQGARNEQFF. In nucleotides, the CDR3 is TGTGCCAGCAGTATAGGACAGGGGGCACGCAATGAGCAGTTCTTC.

This clonotype was detected a few times. This rearrangement joins TRBV29-1 to TRBJ2-2; 7 nucleotides line up with TRBD2. Losses at the gene ends were 4 bases for V and 4 bases for J; bases not matched to a gene: 9. This CDR3 is built from 15 residues. Germline V CDR1 and CDR2: SQVTM, ANQGSEA. The CDR3 DNA sequence: TGCAGCGTTGCGGGACTAAGGGGACCCACCGGGGAGCTGTTTTTT. The encoded protein is CSVAGLRGPTGELFF.

This chain links TRBV20-1 with TRBJ2-2; 8 nucleotides line up with TRBD2. CDR3 length equals 13 residues. Germline trimming cut 6 bases from V and 7 bases from J; bases unmatched to any gene: 7. CDR1 and CDR2 (germline): DFQATT, SNEGSKA (reference sequence). The CDR3 sequence is CSAPGTRVGELFF. Here the CDR3 DNA reads TGCAGTGCGCCTGGGACTAGGGTCGGGGAGCTGTTTTTT.

This clonotype came up many times. The chain employs TRBV12-5 and TRBJ1-1; D gene ambiguous. The length of the CDR3 is 14 residues. V shed 2 bases and J shed 0 bases, with 7 bases lying between them. Germline V gives CDR1 LGHNT, CDR2 FRNRAP. As DNA, the CDR3 is TGTGCTAGTGGTTTGCCCTACATGAACACTGAAGCTTTCTTT. Translation gives CASGLPYMNTEAFF.

This chain connects TRBV7-9 to TRBJ2-4, with D hard to call. This CDR3 contains 11 residues. Looked up from germline, CDR1 is SEHNR and CDR2 is FQNEAQ (reference sequence). V gave up 4 bases and J gave up 12 bases, with 10 bases separating them. DNA for the CDR3: TGTGCCAGCAGCTCCTCGGTGGGTCAGTACTTC. Amino acids: CASSSSVGQYF.

Worth noting for this clonotype: A much larger clone lies one base from this, so it may be a read error. Since the CDR3 does not end with the conserved phenylalanine or tryptophan, this likely comes from a read error. This chain uses TRBV11-2 with TRBJ2-7; 8 bases line up with TRBD1. The V gene end was trimmed by 1 base and the J gene end by 5 bases; junction bases not matched to a gene: 1. The CDR3 runs to 13 residues. CDR1 is SGHAT and CDR2 is FQNNGV in the germline V gene. CDR3 DNA sequence: TGTGCCAGCAGCTTAGGACAGGGGAACGAGCAGTACTCC. Its translation: CASSLGQGNEQYS.

This clonotype was seen a handful of times. Here the CDR3 reads CASSLLPGQGHSGANVLTF. In nucleotides, the CDR3 is TGTGCCAGCAGCCTCCTGCCGGGACAGGGGCACTCTGGGGCCAACGTCCTGACTTTC. The rearrangement uses TRBV7-9 and TRBJ2-6; 10 bases line up with TRBD1. With V trimmed by 5 bases and J by 0 bases, 10 bases remained unmatched. This CDR3 is built from 19 residues. Germline CDR1 and CDR2: SEHNR and FQNEAQ (reference sequence).

This clonotype was seen ten or more times. V usage is TRBV9 and J usage is TRBJ1-1; a possible D gene is TRBD1 (6 bases). V dropped 1 base and J dropped 1 base, with 11 bases sitting between them. CDR3 length equals 15 residues. Per the germline V gene, CDR1 is SGDLS and CDR2 is YYNGEE. CDR3 nucleotide sequence: TGTGCCAGCAGCGTACATGGGACATGGAACACTGAAGCTTTCTTT. Encoded protein: CASSVHGTWNTEAFF. The full variable domain, completed using reference TRBV9 and TRBJ1-1, is DSGVTQTPKHLITATGQRVTLRCSPRSGDLSVYWYQQSLDQGLQFLIQYYNGEERAKGNILERFSAQQFPDLHSELNLSSLELGDSALYFCASSVHGTWNTEAFFGQGTRLTVV.

Many counts were recorded for this clonotype. The chain is built from TRBV2 and TRBJ1-2; D not resolved. This CDR3 region has 11 residues. V lost 3 bases to trimming and J lost 4 bases, with 3 bases between them. Germline-derived CDR1 and CDR2 are SNHLY and FYNNEI. CDR3 coding DNA: TGTGCCAGCAGTGAGAGCTATGGCTACACCTTC. It translates to CASSESYGYTF.

The chain recombines TRBV12-5 with TRBJ2-2, with unresolved D. This CDR3 region has 11 residues. Trimming pared 6 bases from V and 9 bases from J, leaving 8 bases between. Germline CDR1 reads LGHNT; CDR2 reads FRNRAP. The CDR3 sequence is CASGSRRELFF. CDR3 nucleotide sequence: TGTGCTAGTGGCTCCCGGCGGGAGCTGTTTTTT.

V gene TRBV24-1 combines with J gene TRBJ1-2; D possibly corresponds to TRBD1 (5 bases). The CDR3 has 17 residues. Deletions cut 3 bases from V and 2 bases from J, with 18 bases between. In germline, CDR1 is KGHDR, CDR2 SFDVKD. CDR3 sequence: CATSDPIGGGENYGYTF. CDR3 coding DNA: TGTGCCACCAGTGATCCGATCGGGGGGGGAGAAAACTATGGCTACACCTTC.

About this clonotype itself: This sequence may be a read error, since a much larger clone differs from it by one base. The chain couples TRBV7-9 to TRBJ2-7, with D uncertain. Matching the DNA end better, TRBJ2-1 makes the J call doubtful. CDR3 length: 14 residues. CDR1 and CDR2 from the germline V gene are SEHNR and FQNEAQ (reference sequence). CDR3 in DNA: TGTGCCAGCAGCTCATATCTGGCGACCTACGAGCAGTTCTTC. This codes for CASSSYLATYEQFF.

The rearrangement uses TRBV30 and TRBJ2-1; possibly TRBD2 for D (7 bases). This CDR3 has 16 amino acids. Deletions cut 0 bases from V and 6 bases from J, with 18 bases between. CDR1 GTSNPN and CDR2 SVGIG come from the germline V gene (reference sequence). The CDR3 region is CAWSVLLAEGGNEQFF. CDR3 coding DNA: TGTGCCTGGAGTGTACTTCTAGCGGAGGGGGGCAATGAGCAGTTCTTC.

This clonotype was found a few times. V and J are TRBV20-1 and TRBJ2-3; D remains ambiguous. Trimming removed 3 bases at V and 0 bases at J, with 13 bases between. Per germline, CDR1 DFQATT and CDR2 SNEGSKA (reference sequence). The CDR3 is 15 amino acids. CDR3 DNA: TGCAGTGCTAGCTCCATCGGGTCAAGCACAGATACGCAGTATTTT. Protein: CSASSIGSSTDTQYF.

This clonotype occurred many times. The J gene is TRBJ2-1, the V gene TRBV4-3; 14 bases align to TRBD2. This CDR3 contains 18 residues. Germline CDR1 LGHNA, CDR2 YSLEER. Trimming took 1 base from V and 6 from J; bases not matched to a gene: 8. The CDR3 DNA is TGCGCCAGCAGCCAAGTATCCGGGACTAGCGGGAGCGGCAATGAGCAGTTCTTC. Residues: CASSQVSGTSGSGNEQFF.

This clonotype has a count of ten or more. The rearrangement uses TRBV27 and TRBJ2-7; a weak D match, TRBD1 (5 bases). Deletions cut 6 bases from V and 2 bases from J, with 11 bases between. The CDR3 sequence is 13 residues long. The germline V gene has CDR1 MNHEY and CDR2 SMNVEV (reference sequence). CDR3: CASRVGPPYEQYF. CDR3 nucleotide sequence: TGTGCCAGCAGGGTGGGGCCCCCCTACGAGCAGTACTTC.

This clonotype was seen many times. This chain uses TRBV7-8 with TRBJ1-4, with D uncertain. Germline V gene data show CDR1 as SGHVS and CDR2 as FQNEAQ. The V end lost 1 base, the J end lost 0 bases, and 6 bases lay between the germline ends. CDR3 length equals 15 residues. The CDR3 region is CASSLGGTTNEKLFF. For the CDR3, the DNA is TGTGCCAGCAGCTTAGGCGGGACAACTAATGAAAAACTGTTTTTT.

Points on this clonotype: This may be a read error, as it is one base from a much larger clone. No conserved phenylalanine or tryptophan ends this CDR3, so it is likely a read error. J is TRBJ1-1 and V is TRBV19; 7 bases fit TRBD1. The length of the CDR3 is 14 residues. The germline gives CDR1 LNHDA, CDR2 SQIVND (reference sequence). The trim removed 5 bases at V and 2 bases at J, leaving 5 bases unmatched. The CDR3 here is CASSVTGANTEAFL. In DNA form, the CDR3 reads TGTGCCAGTAGTGTAACAGGGGCTAACACTGAAGCTTTCCTT.